The 24 T cell receptor beta chains in this list originate from one sample, sequenced in a study of CDR3 diversity in severe acne. TCRdb recomputed calls from the PCR reads with MiXCR, one row per CDR3 protein. The sample holds roughly 81,000 distinct CDR3 sequences; about 50% are singletons and the top ten take about 9.5%. Material for sequencing was blood. The receptors here all came from a male donor in good health, serving as a control.

This clonotype has just one count. This chain's CDR3 is CASSLVVDSGANVLTF. Here the CDR3 DNA reads TGCGCCAGCAGCTTGGTGGTCGACTCTGGGGCCAACGTCCTGACTTTC. The gene calls are TRBV5-1 and TRBJ2-6; D gene unclear. This CDR3 spans 16 amino acids. Trimming cost V 0 bases and J 0 bases, with 7 bases left between them. Germline values: CDR1 SGHRS, CDR2 YFSETQ.

This clonotype came up once. The V call is TRBV2, the J call TRBJ2-7; a weak D match, TRBD1 (6 bases). TRBJ2-4 explains the end of the DNA better; the J call may be wrong. In germline, CDR1 is SNHLY, CDR2 FYNNEI. The CDR3 is 13 amino acids. The chain's CDR3 is CASSGPGANIQYF. As DNA, the CDR3 is TGTGCCAGCAGTGGACCAGGGGCTAACATTCAGTACTTC.

About this clonotype itself: A much larger clone lies a single base off, so this may be a read error. The chain recombines TRBV25-1 with TRBJ1-5; TRBD1 might be the D (6 bases). CDR1 and CDR2 from the germline V gene are MGHDK and SYGVNS. The CDR3 is 15 residues long. The CDR3 nucleotides read TGTGTCAGCAGTGCGACAGGAACCCTCAATCAGCCCCAGCATTTT. It yields the protein CVSSATGTLNQPQHF. The variable domain in full, completed from reference TRBV25-1 and TRBJ1-5, reads EADIYQTPRYLVIGTGKKITLECSQTMGHDKMYWYQQDPGMELHLIHYSYGVNSTEKGDLSSESTVSRIRTEHFPLTLESARPSHTSQYLCVSSATGTLNQPQHFGDGTRLSIL.

The CDR3 DNA reads TGTGCCAGCACCACAGGGGCCAATCAGCCCCAGCATTTT. Protein sequence: CASTTGANQPQHF. This chain connects TRBV12-3 or TRBV12-4 to TRBJ1-5; 7 nucleotides match TRBD1. The trim removed 7 bases at V and 3 bases at J, leaving 3 bases unmatched. CDR3 length: 13 residues.

The chain carries TRBV12-3 or TRBV12-4 and TRBJ2-2, with no clear D. CDR3 size: 13 residues. V was trimmed by 3 bases and J by 8 bases, leaving 10 bases between them. Here the CDR3 reads CASSLRLSGELFF. CDR3 sequence (DNA): TGTGCCAGCAGTTTGAGACTTTCTGGGGAGCTGTTTTTT.

This clonotype has just one count. Written as DNA, the CDR3 is TGTGCTAGTGGTGGCCCCGGGACTAGCGGAAACAATGAGCAGTTCTTC. Translating it yields CASGGPGTSGNNEQFF. The genes are TRBV12-5 and TRBJ2-1; 11 nucleotides align to TRBD2. The CDR3 has 16 amino acids. Germline trimming cut 5 bases from V and 5 bases from J; bases unmatched to any gene: 8. The germline V gene has CDR1 LGHNT and CDR2 FRNRAP.

The chain has TRBV7-2 and TRBJ2-1, with 9 bases lining up with TRBD2. V shed 2 bases and J 6 bases; nucleotides not matched to a gene: 11. Germline V gene sequence: CDR1 SGHTA, CDR2 FQGNSA. The CDR3 has 17 residues. CDR3 in DNA: TGTGCCAGCAGCTTAATGGGTCGACTAGCGGAGTCCAATGAGCAGTTCTTC. Its translation: CASSLMGRLAESNEQFF.

The V call is TRBV30, the J call TRBJ1-6; D may be TRBD1 (5 bases). In germline, CDR1 is GTSNPN, CDR2 SVGIG (reference sequence). V lost 1 base, J lost 9 bases, and 13 bases lay in between. The CDR3 is made up of 14 amino acids. Here the CDR3 DNA reads TGTGCCTGGAGTGGGGACGGTGGAGGTTCACCCCTCCACTTT. Its protein is CAWSGDGGGSPLHF.

In regard to this clonotype: This sequence may be a read error, since a much larger clone differs from it by one base. The V gene is TRBV10-1, the J gene TRBJ2-3; D not resolved. CDR1 is WNHNN, CDR2 SYGVQD, per germline (reference sequence). The CDR3 totals 11 residues. Trimming pared 3 bases from V and 10 bases from J, leaving 8 bases between. CDR3: CASSEQSAQYF. The CDR3 nucleotides read TGCGCCAGCAGTGAACAGAGTGCGCAGTATTTT.

This clonotype was seen repeatedly, ten times or more. The V gene is TRBV27, the J gene TRBJ2-7, with TRBD1 identical over 7 bases. Germline V gene data show CDR1 as MNHEY and CDR2 as SMNVEV (reference sequence). J was trimmed by 3 bases and V by 5 bases; bases with no gene match: 13. The CDR3 runs to 16 residues. Here the CDR3 DNA reads TGTGCCAGCAGTCTTGGTTACAGGGGATCCGGCTACGAGCAGTACTTC. This sequence encodes CASSLGYRGSGYEQYF.

This clonotype was picked up a small number of times. The chain uses TRBV7-3 and TRBJ2-7, with a weak D call TRBD2 (5 bases). Trimming left V 5 bases short and J 4 bases short, with 21 bases between. The length of the CDR3 is 16 residues. Germline loops: CDR1 SGHTA, CDR2 FQGTGA. Here the CDR3 reads CASSPTYGGGFYEQYF. CDR3 bases: TGTGCCAGCAGCCCAACCTATGGTGGCGGGTTTTACGAGCAGTACTTC.

This clonotype is termed medium-sized. This rearrangement joins TRBV7-3 to TRBJ2-1; D ambiguous. Germline V gene data show CDR1 as SGHTA and CDR2 as FQGTGA. This CDR3 contains 13 residues. V was cut by 4 bases and J by 5 bases, with 9 bases left in between. This chain's CDR3 is CASSSRSHNEQFF. The CDR3 nucleotides read TGTGCCAGCAGCTCCCGGTCCCACAATGAGCAGTTCTTC.

This clonotype was picked up a small number of times. This chain uses TRBV7-2 with TRBJ2-3; 8 bases match TRBD2. The CDR3 loop spans 13 amino acids. J lost 5 bases, V lost 10 bases, and 8 bases had no gene match. Germline CDR1 is SGHTA and CDR2 is FQGNSA. In DNA form, the CDR3 reads TGTGCCACCAAACGGGGGGGTGAAGATACGCAGTATTTT. Encoded protein: CATKRGGEDTQYF.

This clonotype was seen only a few times. This CDR3 fails to terminate in the conserved phenylalanine or tryptophan, so it likely reflects a read error. Because the CDR3's place on the DNA is in doubt, the DNA is left out and the CDR3 is given as listed by TCRdb. The chain recombines TRBV5-4 with TRBJ2-1; the table gives TRBD1 as D, unverified against the DNA. Germline CDR1 and CDR2: SGHNT and YYREEE (reference sequence). Counting both end residues, the CDR3 totals 18 amino acids. The CDR3 protein is CASSLECVGQANPTMSSC.

This clonotype has ten or more counts. This sequence joins TRBV28 and TRBJ2-7; no firm D call. The V gene lost 1 base and the J gene lost 6 bases, with 16 bases spanning the gap. This CDR3 is 15 amino acids long. CDR1 MDHEN and CDR2 SYDVKM come from the germline V gene. The CDR3 region is CASSLFPGNHGEQYF. CDR3 nucleotides: TGTGCCAGCAGTTTATTCCCCGGCAACCACGGCGAGCAGTACTTC.

In this sample, this clonotype turned up many times. The rearrangement links TRBV9 to TRBJ2-7, with 7 positions matching TRBD2. The CDR3 extends over 15 amino acids. The V gene end was trimmed by 1 base and the J gene end by 2 bases; junction bases not matched to a gene: 6. The germline V gene encodes CDR1 SGDLS and CDR2 YYNGEE. The CDR3, as DNA: TGTGCCAGCAGCGTACCGGCCGGGAGGCCCTACGAGCAGTACTTC. Amino acid sequence: CASSVPAGRPYEQYF.

This clonotype came up many times. The chain uses TRBV29-1 and TRBJ1-1; 10 positions match TRBD1. V trimming: 3 bases; J trimming: 5 bases; junction bases outside the gene matches: 3. This CDR3 has 13 amino acids. CDR1 and CDR2 from the germline V gene are SQVTM and ANQGSEA. CDR3 in amino acids: CSVELGQGTEAFF. CDR3 DNA sequence: TGCAGCGTTGAGTTGGGACAGGGGACTGAAGCTTTCTTT.

The V and J genes are TRBV7-9 and TRBJ2-7; 10 nucleotides align to TRBD2. Trimming at V came to 1 base and at J to 5 bases, leaving 5 bases not matched to a gene. This CDR3 contains 15 residues. Germline V lookup: CDR1 SEHNR, CDR2 FQNEAQ (reference sequence). CDR3 loop: CASSLGAGGPNEQYF. CDR3 DNA sequence: TGTGCCAGCAGCTTAGGAGCGGGAGGGCCCAACGAGCAGTACTTC.

As concerns this clonotype: The junction differs from germline at one of its ends, possibly a read error. The rearrangement links TRBV7-9 to TRBJ2-7; D perhaps matches TRBD2 (6 bases). The CDR3 is 18 residues long. Germline values: CDR1 SEHNR, CDR2 FQNEAQ (reference sequence). The CDR3 sequence is CASSQTRASAGSSAEQYF. The CDR3 region has the DNA TGCGCCAGCAGCCAAACACGCGCCTCGGCTGGGTCTAGCGCCGAGCAGTACTTC.

This clonotype was seen a handful of times. The V gene is TRBV7-9, the J gene TRBJ1-1; TRBD1 matches 9 bases. There are 13 residues in the CDR3. V dropped 4 bases and J dropped 8; count of bases not matched to a gene: 5. Germline V gives CDR1 SEHNR, CDR2 FQNEAQ (reference sequence). Written as DNA, the CDR3 is TGTGCCAGCAGCTCACGAGGGACAGGGGAAGCTTTCTTT. This codes for CASSSRGTGEAFF.

This chain links TRBV6-6 with TRBJ1-6, with 8 bases aligning to TRBD1. The CDR3 runs to 13 residues. Germline V CDR1 and CDR2: MNHNY, SVGAGI (reference sequence). V dropped 8 bases and J dropped 9; count of bases not matched to a gene: 6. CDR3 DNA: TGTGCCAGCGCCGGGACAGGAGGTTCACCCCTCCACTTT. This translates into CASAGTGGSPLHF.

Many counts were recorded for this clonotype. The chain recombines TRBV7-9 with TRBJ1-5; tentatively, D is TRBD1 (5 bases). Deletions cut 6 bases from V and 2 bases from J, with 8 bases between. The V gene's germline CDR1 is SEHNR and CDR2 FQNEAQ (reference sequence). The CDR3 has 13 amino acids. The CDR3 is CASSQGGNQPQHF. In DNA, the CDR3 is TGTGCCAGCAGTCAAGGGGGCAATCAGCCCCAGCATTTT.

The chain uses TRBV7-2 and TRBJ2-2; D perhaps matches TRBD2 (7 bases). Germline V lookup: CDR1 SGHTA, CDR2 FQGNSA. Trimming cost V 1 base and J 5 bases, with 14 bases left between them. The CDR3 has 16 amino acids. The CDR3 spells CASSLGGGRATGELFF. CDR3 nucleotide sequence: TGTGCCAGCAGCTTAGGAGGGGGGAGGGCAACCGGGGAGCTGTTTTTT.

This clonotype was observed once. The J gene is TRBJ1-1, the V gene TRBV6-6; 9 nucleotides line up with TRBD1. Germline V lookup: CDR1 MNHNY, CDR2 SVGAGI (reference sequence). After removal of 5 bases from V and 4 bases from J, the junction contained 8 bases not matched to a gene. This CDR3 has 15 residues. The CDR3 DNA is TGTGCCAGCAGTCTGACAGGGGGAGTTAGCACTGAAGCTTTCTTT. It codes for CASSLTGGVSTEAFF.